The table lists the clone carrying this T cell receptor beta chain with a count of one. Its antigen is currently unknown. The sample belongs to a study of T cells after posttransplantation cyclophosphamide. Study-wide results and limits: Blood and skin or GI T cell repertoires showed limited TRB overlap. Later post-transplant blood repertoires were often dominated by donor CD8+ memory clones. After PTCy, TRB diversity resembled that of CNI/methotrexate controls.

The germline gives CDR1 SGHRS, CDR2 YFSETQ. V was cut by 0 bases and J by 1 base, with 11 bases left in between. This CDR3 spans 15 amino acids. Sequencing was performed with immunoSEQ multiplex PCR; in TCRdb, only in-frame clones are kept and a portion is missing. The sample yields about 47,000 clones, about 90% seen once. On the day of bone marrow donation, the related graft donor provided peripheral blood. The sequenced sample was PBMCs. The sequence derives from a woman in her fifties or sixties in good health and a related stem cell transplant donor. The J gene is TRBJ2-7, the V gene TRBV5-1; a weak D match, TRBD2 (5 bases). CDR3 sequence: CASSLGRRTSYEQYF. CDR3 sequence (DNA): TGCGCCAGCAGCTTGGGCAGGAGGACTTCCTACGAGCAGTACTTC.